This is a list of T cell receptor beta chains from one sample in a study of T cell repertoires in cytomegalovirus infection. TCRdb processed the reads anew with MiXCR; each CDR3 protein has one entry. Here the sample spans around 550,000 distinct CDR3 sequences, around 27% being singletons. Sequenced: PBMCs. These receptors were obtained from a human donor in good health (CMV status not recorded). Some clones in this sample may be carry-over from other donors' samples. CDR3s include the opening cysteine and the closing phenylalanine or tryptophan. D genes are given only for firm matches. Some rows mark clone size as missing; the rest say once, few, many or name a class of expanded clone.

abundance | d_gene | j_gene | v_gene | CDR3aa | CDR3nt
many | NA | TRBJ2-5 | TRBV7-2 | CASSLVASAFGETQYF | TGTGCCAGCAGCTTAGTAGCTAGCGCCTTCGGCGAGACCCAGTACTTC
many | NA | TRBJ1-5 | TRBV7-2 | CASSFSGAELQPQHF | TGTGCCAGCAGCTTCTCGGGGGCAGAACTTCAGCCCCAGCATTTT
many | TRBD2 | TRBJ2-1 | TRBV7-3 | CASRTGTSGYNEQFF | TGTGCCAGCAGGACCGGGACTAGCGGGTACAATGAGCAGTTCTTC
NA | NA | TRBJ2-1 | TRBV7-8 | CASSATDRRNEQFF | TGTGCCAGCAGCGCCACCGACCGACGGAATGAGCAGTTCTTC
NA | TRBD1 | TRBJ2-1 | TRBV11-2 | CASMLGQGVNEQFF | TGTGCCAGCATGTTGGGACAGGGGGTTAATGAGCAGTTCTTC
NA | NA | TRBJ2-1 | TRBV18 | CASSPQATYNEQFF | TGTGCCAGCTCACCACAAGCTACTTACAATGAGCAGTTCTTC
few | TRBD1 | TRBJ1-6 | TRBV7-8 | CASSARDSRNSPLHF | TGTGCCAGCAGCGCCCGGGACAGCCGTAATTCACCCCTCCACTTT
NA | NA | TRBJ2-1 | TRBV15 | CATSSGGGHNEQFF | TGTGCCACCAGCAGCGGTGGGGGCCACAATGAGCAGTTCTTC
NA | TRBD2 | TRBJ2-1 | TRBV20-1 | CSAPPEAGDPNEQFF | TGCAGTGCTCCTCCAGAAGCGGGGGACCCCAATGAGCAGTTCTTC
few | TRBD1 | TRBJ1-5 | TRBV28 | CASSFLTGEAQPQHF | TGTGCCAGCAGTTTTTTGACAGGGGAAGCTCAGCCCCAGCATTTT
few | NA | TRBJ2-1 | TRBV7-8 | CASSPTGASYNEQFF | TGTGCCAGCAGCCCGACCGGGGCCTCCTACAATGAGCAGTTCTTC
many | NA | TRBJ2-1 | TRBV7-2 | CASSLVGGTGNEQFF | TGTGCCAGCAGCTTAGTTGGCGGGACTGGCAATGAGCAGTTCTTC
many | NA | TRBJ2-5 | TRBV7-2 | CASSFAGLQETQYF | TGTGCCAGCAGCTTCGCGGGGCTACAAGAGACCCAGTACTTC
many | NA | TRBJ2-5 | TRBV18 | CASSAETGSQETQYF | TGTGCCAGCTCAGCGGAGACGGGATCCCAAGAGACCCAGTACTTC
NA | TRBD1 | TRBJ2-5 | TRBV18 | CASSATGKTQYF | TGTGCCAGCTCAGCGACAGGGAAAACCCAGTACTTC
NA | TRBD2 | TRBJ2-1 | TRBV12-3/TRBV12-4 | CASRTLAGVGYEQFF | TGTGCCAGCAGAACTCTAGCGGGAGTAGGTTATGAGCAGTTCTTC
NA | TRBD2 | TRBJ2-1 | TRBV5-8 | CASSRGERDGSEQFF | TGTGCCAGCAGCCGAGGGGAGCGGGATGGCAGTGAGCAGTTCTTC
NA | TRBD1 | TRBJ2-4 | TRBV7-2 | CASSSQGAAKNIQYF | TGTGCCAGCAGCTCCCAGGGGGCTGCCAAAAACATTCAGTACTTC
many | NA | TRBJ2-7 | TRBV7-2 | CASSPRLNSYEQYF | TGTGCCAGCAGCCCAAGACTCAACTCCTACGAGCAGTACTTC
few | NA | TRBJ1-2 | TRBV14 | CASSQAAGAGYTF | TGTGCCAGCAGCCAAGCGGCTGGCGCTGGCTACACCTTC
many | TRBD1 | TRBJ2-4 | TRBV6-2/TRBV6-3 | CASSSLTGERNIQYF | TGTGCCAGCAGCTCCCTGACAGGGGAGAGGAACATTCAGTACTTC
many | NA | TRBJ1-1 | TRBV7-9 | CASALRSGQNTEAFF | TGTGCCAGCGCCCTTAGATCGGGACAGAACACTGAAGCTTTCTTT
NA | TRBD2 | TRBJ2-1 | TRBV19 | CASTSGYNEQFF | TGTGCCAGTACTAGCGGCTACAATGAGCAGTTCTTC
few | NA | TRBJ1-1 | TRBV7-2 | CASSLYGGGVTEAFF | TGTGCCAGCAGCTTATATGGGGGGGGAGTCACTGAAGCTTTCTTT
few | NA | TRBJ1-6 | TRBV19 | CASNNRVRSPLHF | TGTGCCAGTAATAACAGGGTCAGATCACCCCTCCACTTT
NA | NA | TRBJ2-1 | TRBV9 | CASSVIRDPLFF | TGTGCCAGCAGCGTGATAAGGGATCCTCTGTTCTTC
NA | NA | TRBJ2-1 | TRBV7-9 | CASRKDGGSSYNEQFF | TGTGCCAGTAGAAAAGACGGGGGAAGCTCCTACAATGAGCAGTTCTTC
few | TRBD1 | TRBJ2-7 | TRBV19 | CASSATDRGGYEQYF | TGTGCCAGTAGTGCGACGGACAGGGGTGGCTACGAGCAGTACTTC
NA | NA | TRBJ2-3 | TRBV20-1 | CSARENAPDTQYF | TGCAGTGCTAGAGAGAACGCCCCAGATACGCAGTATTTT
NA | TRBD2 | TRBJ2-2 | TRBV28 | CAISLAGAGTGELFF | TGTGCCATCTCCCTAGCGGGTGCGGGCACCGGGGAGCTGTTTTTT
NA | TRBD2 | TRBJ2-1 | TRBV7-6 | CASSPRGVLVDEQFF | TGTGCCAGCAGCCCCCGGGGGGTGCTTGTAGACGAGCAGTTCTTC
few | TRBD1 | TRBJ2-3 | TRBV7-8 | CASSPIGQGDTDTQYF | TGTGCCAGCAGCCCTATCGGACAGGGGGACACAGATACGCAGTATTTT
NA | TRBD2 | TRBJ2-3 | TRBV12-3/TRBV12-4 | CASSFRLADQSDTQYF | TGTGCCAGCAGTTTCCGACTAGCGGACCAGTCGGATACGCAGTATTTT
NA | TRBD1 | TRBJ1-6 | TRBV18 | CASSPTGTGGNSPLHF | TGTGCCAGCTCGCCAACCGGGACAGGCGGGAATTCACCCCTCCACTTT
many | NA | TRBJ2-3 | TRBV7-3 | CASSLAEGGSTDTQYF | TGTGCCAGCAGCTTAGCCGAAGGGGGGAGCACAGATACGCAGTATTTT
few | TRBD1 | TRBJ2-6 | TRBV10-3 | CATYPGQGSSGANVLTF | TGTGCCACATATCCGGGACAGGGATCGTCCGGGGCCAACGTCCTGACTTTC
few | TRBD2 | TRBJ2-1 | TRBV11-2 | CASSSGLAGVGLGEQFF | TGTGCCAGCAGCTCGGGACTAGCGGGAGTCGGATTAGGTGAGCAGTTCTTC
NA | NA | TRBJ1-1 | TRBV6-2/TRBV6-3 | CASSYSRGGTEAFF | TGTGCCAGCAGTTACTCGAGAGGGGGGACTGAAGCTTTCTTT
NA | NA | TRBJ2-2 | TRBV15 | CATSRDLDLANTGELFF | TGTGCCACCAGCAGAGATTTGGATCTAGCGAACACCGGGGAGCTGTTTTTT
few | TRBD2 | TRBJ2-3 | TRBV7-6 | CASSPKGGGTQYF | TGTGCCAGCAGCCCAAAAGGCGGGGGTACGCAGTATTTT
NA | NA | TRBJ2-1 | TRBV20-1 | CSARDWRGALQFF | TGCAGTGCTAGAGATTGGAGGGGGGCCTTGCAGTTCTTC
NA | TRBD2 | TRBJ2-7 | TRBV6-2/TRBV6-3 | CASSRTGTSVNSYEQYF | TGTGCCAGCAGTCGGACCGGGACTAGCGTAAACTCCTACGAGCAGTACTTC
NA | NA | TRBJ1-2 | TRBV3-1 | CASSLTSDRNGYTF | TGTGCCAGCAGCCTAACTTCGGACCGGAATGGCTACACCTTC
few | NA | TRBJ1-2 | TRBV6-6 | CASRSLDGSLYGYTF | TGTGCCAGCAGGAGCCTGGACGGTTCCCTCTATGGCTACACCTTC
NA | NA | TRBJ1-1 | TRBV27 | CASRSAGTMNTEAFF | TGTGCCAGCAGGTCGGCGGGTACCATGAACACTGAAGCTTTCTTT
few | TRBD1 | TRBJ1-6 | TRBV11-1 | CASSSVQAGGSPLHF | TGTGCCAGCAGCTCGGTGCAGGCAGGGGGTTCACCCCTCCACTTT
NA | TRBD1 | TRBJ1-6 | TRBV6-2/TRBV6-3 | CASSSIRTGDRGDSPLHF | TGTGCCAGCAGTTCAATTCGGACCGGGGACAGGGGAGACTCACCCCTCCACTTT
few | NA | TRBJ2-3 | TRBV30 | CAWHSGSSTDTQYF | TGTGCCTGGCATAGCGGATCCAGCACAGATACGCAGTATTTT
many | TRBD2 | TRBJ2-3 | TRBV28 | CASTPGTTSGTDTQYF | TGTGCCAGCACGCCGGGGACTACATCCGGCACAGATACGCAGTATTTT
few | TRBD2 | TRBJ2-5 | TRBV23-1 | CARGTSGRETQYF | TGCGCCAGGGGGACTAGCGGGAGAGAGACCCAGTACTTC
few | TRBD1 | TRBJ2-7 | TRBV28 | CASSETGTGLRGTYEQYF | TGTGCCAGCAGCGAAACCGGGACAGGGTTACGAGGGACCTACGAGCAGTACTTC